This TCR beta chain was observed in a study of blood T cell repertoires in COVID-19. The protocol was immunoSEQ multiplex PCR, while the TCRdb copy is restricted to in-frame clones and leaves out a portion. The sample records a few hundred thousand clones, 87% being singletons. CDR1 and CDR2 (germline): MNHEY, SMNVEV (reference sequence). Losses at the gene ends were 0 bases for V and 4 bases for J; bases not matched to a gene: 5. The CDR3 is 15 amino acids. What was sequenced was PBMCs or T cells enriched from blood (not recorded which). The sequence was collected from a woman aged 30 to 39 who had recovered from COVID-19. The chain recombines TRBV27 with TRBJ1-1, with TRBD1 matching over 7 bases. The CDR3: CASSLSGRGVTEAFF. CDR3 coding DNA: TGTGCCAGCAGTTTATCCGGCAGGGGGGTCACTGAAGCTTTCTTT.